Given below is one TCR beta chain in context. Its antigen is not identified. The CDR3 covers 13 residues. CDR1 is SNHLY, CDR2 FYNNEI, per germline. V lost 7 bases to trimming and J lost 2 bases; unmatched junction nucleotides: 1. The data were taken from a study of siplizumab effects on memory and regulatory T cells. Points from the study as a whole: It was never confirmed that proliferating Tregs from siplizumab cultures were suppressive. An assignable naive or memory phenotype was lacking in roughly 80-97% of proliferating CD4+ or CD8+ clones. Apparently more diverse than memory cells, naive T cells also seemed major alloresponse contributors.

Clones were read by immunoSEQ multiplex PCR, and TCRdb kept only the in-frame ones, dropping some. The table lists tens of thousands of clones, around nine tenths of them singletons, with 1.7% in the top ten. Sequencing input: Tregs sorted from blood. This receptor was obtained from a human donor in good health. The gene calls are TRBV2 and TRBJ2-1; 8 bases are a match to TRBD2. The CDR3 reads CASKLAAYNEQFF. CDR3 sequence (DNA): TGTGCCAGCAAACTAGCGGCCTACAATGAGCAGTTCTTC. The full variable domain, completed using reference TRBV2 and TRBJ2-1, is EPEVTQTPSHQVTQMGQEVILRCVPISNHLYFYWYRQILGQKVEFLVSFYNNEISEKSEIFDDQFSVERPDGSNFTLKIRSTKLEDSAMYFCASKLAAYNEQFFGPGTRLTVL.